Described below is a single T cell receptor (beta chain) sequence and its context. Its specificity is unknown. In the PCR, 60 Vbeta and 13 Jbeta primers were used. Clones were sequenced by immunoSEQ multiplex PCR, and TCRdb holds only the in-frame ones, with some missing. The table shows about 130,000 clones, with 77% occurring only once. This specimen belongs to a study of cytomegalovirus exposure and HLA in healthy donors. Regarding the study as a whole: 87-base-pair reads could not separate some V segments, including TRBV6-2 and TRBV6-3. Most CMV-associated TCR beta chains were later found to appear HLA-restricted.

This CDR3 is built from 13 residues. The V end lost 6 bases, the J end lost 4 bases, and 9 bases lay between the germline ends. CDR1 is LNHDA, CDR2 SQIVND, per germline (reference sequence). Donors likely had unrecorded immune exposures despite being nominally healthy when sampled. The sequenced material came from PBMCs. The receptor comes from a male donor in good health and CMV-seropositive. V is TRBV19 and J is TRBJ2-2; maybe TRBD2 (5 bases). The CDR3 here is CASREGGTGELFF. DNA for the CDR3: TGTGCCAGTAGAGAGGGCGGCACCGGGGAGCTGTTTTTT.